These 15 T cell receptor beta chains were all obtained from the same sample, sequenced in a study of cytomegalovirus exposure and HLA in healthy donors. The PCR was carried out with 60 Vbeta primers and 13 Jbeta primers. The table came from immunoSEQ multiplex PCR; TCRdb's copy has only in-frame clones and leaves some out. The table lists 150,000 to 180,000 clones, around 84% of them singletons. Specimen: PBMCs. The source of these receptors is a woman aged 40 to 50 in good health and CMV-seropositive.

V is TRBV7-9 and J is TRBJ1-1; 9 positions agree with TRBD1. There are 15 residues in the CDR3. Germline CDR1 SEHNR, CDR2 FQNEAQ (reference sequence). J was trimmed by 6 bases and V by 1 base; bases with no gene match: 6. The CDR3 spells CASSLEGTGRPEAFF. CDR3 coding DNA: TGTGCCAGCAGCTTAGAAGGGACAGGGAGGCCTGAAGCTTTCTTT.

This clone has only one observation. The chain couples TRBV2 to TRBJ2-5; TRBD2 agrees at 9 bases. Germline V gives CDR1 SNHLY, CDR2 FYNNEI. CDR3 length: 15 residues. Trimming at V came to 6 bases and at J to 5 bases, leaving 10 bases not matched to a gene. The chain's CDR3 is CASRFQREVLETQYF. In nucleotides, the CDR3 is TGTGCCAGCAGGTTTCAGCGGGAGGTATTGGAGACCCAGTACTTC. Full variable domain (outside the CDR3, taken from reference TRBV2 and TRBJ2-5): EPEVTQTPSHQVTQMGQEVILRCVPISNHLYFYWYRQILGQKVEFLVSFYNNEISEKSEIFDDQFSVERPDGSNFTLKIRSTKLEDSAMYFCASRFQREVLETQYFGPGTRLLVL.

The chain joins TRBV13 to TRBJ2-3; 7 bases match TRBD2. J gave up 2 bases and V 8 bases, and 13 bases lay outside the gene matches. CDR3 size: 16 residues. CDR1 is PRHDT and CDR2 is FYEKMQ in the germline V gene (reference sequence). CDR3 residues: CASLGRGDPYTDTQYF. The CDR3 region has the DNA TGTGCCAGCCTTGGACGGGGGGATCCCTACACAGATACGCAGTATTTT. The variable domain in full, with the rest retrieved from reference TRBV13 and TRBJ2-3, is AAGVIQSPRHLIKEKRETATLKCYPIPRHDTVYWYQQGPGQDPQFLISFYEKMQSDKGSIPDRFSAQQFSDYHSELNMSSLELGDSALYFCASLGRGDPYTDTQYFGPGTRLTVL.

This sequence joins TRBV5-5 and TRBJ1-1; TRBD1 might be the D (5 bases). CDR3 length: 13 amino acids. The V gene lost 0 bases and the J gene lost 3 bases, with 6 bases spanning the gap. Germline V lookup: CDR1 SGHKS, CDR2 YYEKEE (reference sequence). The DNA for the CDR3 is TGTGCCAGCAGCTTGGGACAGTACACTGAAGCTTTCTTT. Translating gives CASSLGQYTEAFF.

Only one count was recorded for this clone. CDR3 protein: CASSPTGFGIQYF. The CDR3 nucleotides read TGTGCCAGCAGCCCTACAGGGTTTGGCATTCAGTACTTC. The chain has TRBV28 and TRBJ2-4; the D gene is possibly TRBD1 (6 bases). The CDR3 spans 13 residues. Trimming removed 6 bases from V and 9 bases from J, with 15 bases in between. Germline CDR1 MDHEN, CDR2 SYDVKM.

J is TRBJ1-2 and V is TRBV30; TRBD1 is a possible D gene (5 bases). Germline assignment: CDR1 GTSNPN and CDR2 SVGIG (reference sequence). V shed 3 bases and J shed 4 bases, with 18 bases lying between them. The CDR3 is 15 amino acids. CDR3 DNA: TGTGCCTGGAGCGGGACGCGGGAGGTGATCTATGGCTACACCTTC. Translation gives CAWSGTREVIYGYTF.

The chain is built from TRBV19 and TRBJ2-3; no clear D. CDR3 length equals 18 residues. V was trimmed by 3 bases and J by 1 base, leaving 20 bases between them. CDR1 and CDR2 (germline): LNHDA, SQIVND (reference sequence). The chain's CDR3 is CASSIWHSDFLRTDTQYF. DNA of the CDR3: TGTGCCAGTAGTATTTGGCACTCAGACTTTTTACGCACAGATACGCAGTATTTT.

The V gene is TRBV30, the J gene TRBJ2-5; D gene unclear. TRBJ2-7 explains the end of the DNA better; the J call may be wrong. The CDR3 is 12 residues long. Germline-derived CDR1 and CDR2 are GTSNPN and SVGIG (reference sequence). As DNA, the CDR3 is TGTGCCTGGAGTGAAGCCACCTACGAGCAGTACTTC. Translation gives CAWSEATYEQYF.

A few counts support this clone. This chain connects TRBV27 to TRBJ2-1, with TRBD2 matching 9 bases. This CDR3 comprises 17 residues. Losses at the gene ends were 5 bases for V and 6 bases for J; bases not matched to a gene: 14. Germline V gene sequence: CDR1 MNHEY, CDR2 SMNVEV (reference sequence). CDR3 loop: CASSPRSAGGPGNEQFF. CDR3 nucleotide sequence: TGTGCCAGCAGTCCCCGGAGTGCGGGAGGGCCGGGCAATGAGCAGTTCTTC.

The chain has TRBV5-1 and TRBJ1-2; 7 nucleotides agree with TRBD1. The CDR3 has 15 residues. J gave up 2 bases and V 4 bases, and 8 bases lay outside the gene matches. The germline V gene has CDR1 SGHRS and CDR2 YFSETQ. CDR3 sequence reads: CASSPGDRRNYGYTF. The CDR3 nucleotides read TGCGCCAGCAGCCCCGGGGACAGAAGAAACTATGGCTACACCTTC.

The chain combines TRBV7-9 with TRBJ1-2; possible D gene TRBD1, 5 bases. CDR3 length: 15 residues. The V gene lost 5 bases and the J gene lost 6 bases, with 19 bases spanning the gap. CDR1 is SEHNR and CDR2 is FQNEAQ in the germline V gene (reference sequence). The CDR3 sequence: CASSRTSQKGDGYTF. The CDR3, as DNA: TGTGCCAGCAGCCGCACATCACAAAAAGGGGATGGCTACACCTTC.

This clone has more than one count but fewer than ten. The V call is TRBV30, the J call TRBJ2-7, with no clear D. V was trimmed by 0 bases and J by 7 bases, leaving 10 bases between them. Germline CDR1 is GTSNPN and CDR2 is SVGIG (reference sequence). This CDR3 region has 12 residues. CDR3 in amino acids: CAWSVTAQEQYF. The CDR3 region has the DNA TGTGCCTGGAGTGTAACTGCGCAAGAGCAGTACTTC.

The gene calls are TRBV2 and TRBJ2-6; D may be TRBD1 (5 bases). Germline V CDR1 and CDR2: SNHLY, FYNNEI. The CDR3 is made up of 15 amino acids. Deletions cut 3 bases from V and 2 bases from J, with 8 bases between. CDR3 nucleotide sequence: TGTGCCAGCAGTGACCAGGGTACTGGGGCCAACGTCCTGACTTTC. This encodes CASSDQGTGANVLTF.

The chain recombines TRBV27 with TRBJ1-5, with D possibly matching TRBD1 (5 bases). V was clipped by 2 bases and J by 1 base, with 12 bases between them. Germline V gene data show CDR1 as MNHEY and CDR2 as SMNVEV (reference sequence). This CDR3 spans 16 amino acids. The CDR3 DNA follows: TGTGCCAGCAGTTTAAGGGGCACGACCAGCAATCAGCCCCAGCATTTT. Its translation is CASSLRGTTSNQPQHF.

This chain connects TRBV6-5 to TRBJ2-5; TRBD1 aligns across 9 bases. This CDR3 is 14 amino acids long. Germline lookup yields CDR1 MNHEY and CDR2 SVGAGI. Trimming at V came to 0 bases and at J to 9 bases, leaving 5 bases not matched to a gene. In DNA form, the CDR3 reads TGTGCCAGCAGTTACTCGGGACAGGGATTGGCCCAGTACTTC. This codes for CASSYSGQGLAQYF.